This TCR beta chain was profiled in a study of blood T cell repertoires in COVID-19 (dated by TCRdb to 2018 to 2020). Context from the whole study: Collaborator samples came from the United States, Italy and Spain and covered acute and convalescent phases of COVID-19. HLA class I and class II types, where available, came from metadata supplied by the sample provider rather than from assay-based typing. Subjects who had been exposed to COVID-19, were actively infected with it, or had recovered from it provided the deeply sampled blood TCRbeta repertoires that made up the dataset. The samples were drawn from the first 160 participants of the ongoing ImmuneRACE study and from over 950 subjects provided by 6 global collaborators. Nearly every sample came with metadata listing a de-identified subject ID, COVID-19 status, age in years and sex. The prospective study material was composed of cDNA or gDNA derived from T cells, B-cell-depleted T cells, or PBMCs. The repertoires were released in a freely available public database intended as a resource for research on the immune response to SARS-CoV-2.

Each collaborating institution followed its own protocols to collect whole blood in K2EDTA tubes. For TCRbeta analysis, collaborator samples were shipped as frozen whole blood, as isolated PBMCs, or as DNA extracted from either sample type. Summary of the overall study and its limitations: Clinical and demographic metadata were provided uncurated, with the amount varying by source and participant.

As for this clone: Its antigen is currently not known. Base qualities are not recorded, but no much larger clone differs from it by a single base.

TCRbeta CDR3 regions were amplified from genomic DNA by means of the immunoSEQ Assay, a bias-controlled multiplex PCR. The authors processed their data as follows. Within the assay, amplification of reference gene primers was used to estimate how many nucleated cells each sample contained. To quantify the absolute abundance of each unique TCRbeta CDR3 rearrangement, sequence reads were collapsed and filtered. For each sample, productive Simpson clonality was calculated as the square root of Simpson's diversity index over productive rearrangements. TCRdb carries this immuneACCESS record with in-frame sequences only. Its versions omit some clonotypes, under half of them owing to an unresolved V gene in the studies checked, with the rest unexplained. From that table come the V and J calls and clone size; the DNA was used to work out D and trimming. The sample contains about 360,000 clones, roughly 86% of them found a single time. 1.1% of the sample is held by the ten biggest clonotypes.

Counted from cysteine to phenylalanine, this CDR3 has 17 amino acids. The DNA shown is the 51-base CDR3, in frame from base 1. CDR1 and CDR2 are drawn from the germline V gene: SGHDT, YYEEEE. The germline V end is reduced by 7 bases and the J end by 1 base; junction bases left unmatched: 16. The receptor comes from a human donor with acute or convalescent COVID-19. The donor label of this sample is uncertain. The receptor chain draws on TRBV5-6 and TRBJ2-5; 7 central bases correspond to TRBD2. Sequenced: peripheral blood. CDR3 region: CASLPRVRGNAQETQYF. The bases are TGTGCCAGCCTCCCTCGGGTGCGGGGGAACGCCCAAGAGACCCAGTACTTC.